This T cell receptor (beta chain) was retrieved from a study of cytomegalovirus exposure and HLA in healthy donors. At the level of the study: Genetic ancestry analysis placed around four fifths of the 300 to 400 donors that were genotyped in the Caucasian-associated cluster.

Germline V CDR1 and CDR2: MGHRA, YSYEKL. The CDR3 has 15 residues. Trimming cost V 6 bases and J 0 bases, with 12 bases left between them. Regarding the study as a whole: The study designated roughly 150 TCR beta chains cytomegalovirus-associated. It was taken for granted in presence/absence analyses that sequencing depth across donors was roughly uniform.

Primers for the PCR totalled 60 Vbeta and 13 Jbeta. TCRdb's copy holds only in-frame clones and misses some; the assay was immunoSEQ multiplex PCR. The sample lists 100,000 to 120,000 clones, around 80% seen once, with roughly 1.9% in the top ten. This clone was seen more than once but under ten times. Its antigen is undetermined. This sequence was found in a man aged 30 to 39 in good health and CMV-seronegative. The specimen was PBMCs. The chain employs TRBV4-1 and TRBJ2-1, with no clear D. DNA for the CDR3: TGCGCCAGCAGTCCTTGGTGGAGCTCCTACAATGAGCAGTTCTTC. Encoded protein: CASSPWWSSYNEQFF.